The 14 T cell receptor beta chains below all came from one sample that was sequenced in a study of cytotoxic CD8 clonotypes in ibrutinib-treated CLL. Clones were sequenced by immunoSEQ multiplex PCR, and TCRdb holds only the in-frame ones, with some missing. The sample consists of approximately 23,000 clones, around 79% of them appearing once. The sequenced sample was PBMCs, obtained before ibrutinib treatment. These receptors were taken from a human donor with chronic lymphocytic leukemia.

The chain is built from TRBV4-1 and TRBJ1-5, with 7 bases matching TRBD1. V lost 1 base, J lost 7 bases, and 7 bases stayed unmatched. There are 15 residues in the CDR3. CDR1 is MGHRA and CDR2 is YSYEKL in the germline V gene. This CDR3 is CASSQAAQGYQPQHF. DNA of the CDR3: TGCGCCAGCAGCCAAGCGGCACAGGGGTACCAGCCCCAGCATTTT.

This clone was observed once. J is TRBJ2-5 and V is TRBV7-2, with 13 positions matching TRBD2. The CDR3 is 15 residues long. V lost 7 bases to trimming and J lost 2 bases; unmatched junction nucleotides: 4. Germline CDR1 SGHTA, CDR2 FQGNSA. Here the CDR3 reads CASMTSGRTQETQYF. The CDR3 nucleotides are TGTGCCAGCATGACTAGCGGGAGGACTCAAGAGACCCAGTACTTC.

This chain joins TRBV7-2 and TRBJ2-5; D unresolved. Germline assignment: CDR1 SGHTA and CDR2 FQGNSA. The CDR3 is 11 amino acids. V was trimmed by 5 bases and J by 2 bases, leaving 3 bases between them. CDR3 residues: CASSPQETQYF. The CDR3 nucleotides read TGTGCCAGCAGCCCGCAAGAGACCCAGTACTTC.

The CDR3 DNA sequence: TGTGCCACCAGCAGAGCGATGACGGGAAACACTGAAGCTTTCTTT. It yields the protein CATSRAMTGNTEAFF. V and J are TRBV15 and TRBJ1-1; unclear D gene. The CDR3 consists of 15 residues. Germline CDR1 and CDR2: LNHNV and YYDKDF (reference sequence). Trimming removed 1 base at V and 2 bases at J, with 11 bases between.

CDR3 bases: TGCAGCGCCACCCAGGGGCAAGGAGGCTATGGCTACACCTTC. It codes for CSATQGQGGYGYTF. This chain joins TRBV29-1 and TRBJ1-2; D may be TRBD1 (6 bases). Germline CDR1 reads SQVTM; CDR2 reads ANQGSEA. The CDR3 sequence is 14 residues long. The germline V and J ends were trimmed by 7 bases and 4 bases, with 19 bases remaining between them. The entire variable domain, with the rest obtained from reference TRBV29-1 and TRBJ1-2, is as follows: SAVISQKPSRDICQRGTSLTIQCQVDSQVTMMFWYRQQPGQSLTLIATANQGSEATYESGFVIDKFPISRPNLTFSTLTVSNMSPEDSSIYLCSATQGQGGYGYTFGSGTRLTVV.

The gene calls are TRBV6-1 and TRBJ2-7; no reliable D call. V was cut by 3 bases and J by 3 bases, with 9 bases left in between. Per germline, CDR1 MNHNS and CDR2 SASEGT. The CDR3 is 13 residues long. DNA for the CDR3: TGTGCCAGCAGTGACAGTAACTACTACGAGCAGTACTTC. Translation: CASSDSNYYEQYF.

This sequence joins TRBV9 and TRBJ1-1; D unclear. Trimming pared 3 bases from V and 2 bases from J, leaving 17 bases between. The CDR3 length is 16 residues. Looked up from germline, CDR1 is SGDLS and CDR2 is YYNGEE. For the CDR3, the DNA is TGTGCCAGCAGCGCCCAGGTGATCAGCGCCAACACTGAAGCTTTCTTT. Translating gives CASSAQVISANTEAFF. The entire variable domain, with the rest obtained from reference TRBV9 and TRBJ1-1, is as follows: DSGVTQTPKHLITATGQRVTLRCSPRSGDLSVYWYQQSLDQGLQFLIQYYNGEERAKGNILERFSAQQFPDLHSELNLSSLELGDSALYFCASSAQVISANTEAFFGQGTRLTVV.

With regard to this clone: A read error may produce the germline difference seen at one junction end. The chain joins TRBV28 to TRBJ1-5; weak D call: TRBD1 (5 bases). The germline gives CDR1 MDHEN, CDR2 SYDVKM. This CDR3 is built from 12 residues. The CDR3 nucleotides read TGTGCCAGCAGCCTACTAAGCGGGGGGATTGATTTT. Translation: CASSLLSGGIDF. Complete variable domain (other parts from reference TRBV28 and TRBJ1-5): DVKVTQSSRYLVKRTGEKVFLECVQDMDHENMFWYRQDPGLGLRLIYFSYDVKMKEKGDIPEGYSVSREKKERFSLILESASTNQTSMYLCASSLLSGGIDFGDGTRLSIL.

This chain uses TRBV10-3 with TRBJ1-5; 8 bases line up with TRBD1. This CDR3 is built from 15 residues. Germline CDR1 is ENHRY and CDR2 is SYGVKD. V lost 2 bases and J lost 7; bases outside the gene matches: 7. In DNA, the CDR3 is TGTGCCATCAGTGAGGCTGACAGGGGAGAACAGCCCCAGCATTTT. Its translation: CAISEADRGEQPQHF.

The rearrangement links TRBV7-2 to TRBJ2-1, with D possibly being TRBD1 (6 bases). CDR3 length: 16 residues. The germline V gene has CDR1 SGHTA and CDR2 FQGNSA. The V end lost 5 bases, the J end lost 10 bases, and 24 bases lay between the germline ends. CDR3: CASSQGTTGGYREQFF. CDR3 coding DNA: TGTGCCAGCAGCCAGGGGACCACAGGAGGTTATAGGGAGCAGTTCTTC.

The rearrangement links TRBV29-1 to TRBJ2-3; D is perhaps TRBD1 (6 bases). The CDR3 runs to 12 residues. V lost 4 bases, J lost 8 bases, and 13 bases lay in between. Germline V gives CDR1 SQVTM, CDR2 ANQGSEA. CDR3 in amino acids: CSVGGLGGTQYF. The CDR3 nucleotides are TGCAGCGTTGGGGGGCTAGGGGGTACGCAGTATTTT.

The sample holds a few counts of this clone. In DNA, the CDR3 is TGTGCCAGCGGGGGAACGGGCAATCAGCCCCAGCATTTT. It specifies CASGGTGNQPQHF. This sequence joins TRBV25-1 and TRBJ1-5; perhaps TRBD1 as D (5 bases). The CDR3 is made up of 13 amino acids. V shed 8 bases and J shed 2 bases, with 10 bases lying between them. Germline CDR1 reads MGHDK; CDR2 reads SYGVNS.

The V call is TRBV5-1, the J call TRBJ1-1; no reliable D call. The germline V gene has CDR1 SGHRS and CDR2 YFSETQ. The CDR3 contains 16 residues. The V gene lost 2 bases and the J gene lost 3 bases, with 17 bases spanning the gap. CDR3 loop: CASSFGRAHLDTEAFF. As DNA, the CDR3 is TGCGCCAGCAGCTTTGGGAGGGCTCACCTCGACACTGAAGCTTTCTTT.

This CDR3 reads CASSLVGAGDEQYF. The CDR3 bases are TGTGCCAGCAGCTTAGTAGGGGCGGGGGACGAGCAGTACTTC. The chain carries TRBV11-2 and TRBJ2-7; 7 bases line up with TRBD2. The J segment lost 5 bases and the V segment lost 1 base, leaving 5 bases of the junction unmatched. This CDR3 region has 14 residues. The germline gives CDR1 SGHAT, CDR2 FQNNGV.